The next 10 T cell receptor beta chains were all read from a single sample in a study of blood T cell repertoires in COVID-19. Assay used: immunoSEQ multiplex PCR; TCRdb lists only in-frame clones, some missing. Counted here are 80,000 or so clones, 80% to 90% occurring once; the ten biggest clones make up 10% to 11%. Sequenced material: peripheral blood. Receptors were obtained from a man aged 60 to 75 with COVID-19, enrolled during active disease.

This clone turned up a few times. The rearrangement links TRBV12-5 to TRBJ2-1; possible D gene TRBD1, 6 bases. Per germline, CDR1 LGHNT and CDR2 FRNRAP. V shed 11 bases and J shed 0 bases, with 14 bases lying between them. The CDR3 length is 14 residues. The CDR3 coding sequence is TGTGCTTCCCGACAGGAAAGCTCCTACAATGAGCAGTTCTTC. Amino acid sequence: CASRQESSYNEQFF.

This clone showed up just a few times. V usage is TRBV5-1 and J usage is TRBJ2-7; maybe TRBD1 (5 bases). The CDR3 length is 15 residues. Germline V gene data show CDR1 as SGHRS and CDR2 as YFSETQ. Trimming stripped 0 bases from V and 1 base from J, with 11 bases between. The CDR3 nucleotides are TGCGCCAGCAGCTTGGTATCAGGGTCGTCCTACGAGCAGTACTTC. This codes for CASSLVSGSSYEQYF.

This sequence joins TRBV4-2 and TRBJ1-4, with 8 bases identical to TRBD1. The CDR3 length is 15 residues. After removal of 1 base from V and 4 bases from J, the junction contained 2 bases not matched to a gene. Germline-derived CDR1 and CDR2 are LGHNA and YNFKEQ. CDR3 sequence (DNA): TGTGCCAGCAGCCAAGTGGGACAGGTTAATGAAAAACTGTTTTTT. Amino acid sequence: CASSQVGQVNEKLFF.

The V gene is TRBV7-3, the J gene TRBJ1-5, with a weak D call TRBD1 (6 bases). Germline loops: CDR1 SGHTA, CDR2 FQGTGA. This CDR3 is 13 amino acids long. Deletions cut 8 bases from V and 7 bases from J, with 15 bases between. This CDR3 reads CASSPRGGQPQHF. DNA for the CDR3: TGTGCCAGCTCCCCCAGGGGTGGGCAGCCCCAGCATTTT.

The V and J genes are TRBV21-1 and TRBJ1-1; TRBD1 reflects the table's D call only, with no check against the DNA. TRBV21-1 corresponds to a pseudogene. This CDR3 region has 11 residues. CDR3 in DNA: TGTGCCAGCCCAGGGTACACTGAAGCTTTCTTT. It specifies CASPGYTEAFF.

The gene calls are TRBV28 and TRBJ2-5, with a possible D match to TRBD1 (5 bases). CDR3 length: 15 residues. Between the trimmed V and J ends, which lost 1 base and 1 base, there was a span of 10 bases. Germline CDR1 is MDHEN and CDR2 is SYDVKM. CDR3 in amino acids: CASSLFPTAQETQYF. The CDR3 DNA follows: TGTGCCAGCAGTTTATTCCCGACAGCCCAAGAGACCCAGTACTTC.

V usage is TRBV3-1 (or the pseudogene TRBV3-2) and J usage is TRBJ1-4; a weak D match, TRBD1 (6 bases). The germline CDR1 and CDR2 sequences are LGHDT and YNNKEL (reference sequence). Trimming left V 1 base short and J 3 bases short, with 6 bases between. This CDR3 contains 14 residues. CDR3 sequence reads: CASSQGTANEKLFF. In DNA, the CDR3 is TGTGCCAGCAGCCAAGGGACAGCTAATGAAAAACTGTTTTTT.

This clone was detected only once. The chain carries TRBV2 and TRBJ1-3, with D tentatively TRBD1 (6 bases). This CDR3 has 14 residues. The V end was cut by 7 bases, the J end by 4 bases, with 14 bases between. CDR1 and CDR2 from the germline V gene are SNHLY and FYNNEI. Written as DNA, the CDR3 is TGTGCCAGCACCGGGGGGCAACTCGGAAACACCATATATTTT. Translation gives CASTGGQLGNTIYF. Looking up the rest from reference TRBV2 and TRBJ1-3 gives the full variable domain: EPEVTQTPSHQVTQMGQEVILRCVPISNHLYFYWYRQILGQKVEFLVSFYNNEISEKSEIFDDQFSVERPDGSNFTLKIRSTKLEDSAMYFCASTGGQLGNTIYFGEGSWLTVV.

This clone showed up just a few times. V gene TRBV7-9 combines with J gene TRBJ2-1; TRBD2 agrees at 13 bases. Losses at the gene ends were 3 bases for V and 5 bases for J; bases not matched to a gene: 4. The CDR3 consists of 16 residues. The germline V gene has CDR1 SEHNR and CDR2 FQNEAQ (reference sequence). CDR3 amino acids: CASSLGLAGRNNEQFF. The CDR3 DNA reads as TGTGCCAGCAGCTTGGGACTAGCGGGACGTAACAATGAGCAGTTCTTC.

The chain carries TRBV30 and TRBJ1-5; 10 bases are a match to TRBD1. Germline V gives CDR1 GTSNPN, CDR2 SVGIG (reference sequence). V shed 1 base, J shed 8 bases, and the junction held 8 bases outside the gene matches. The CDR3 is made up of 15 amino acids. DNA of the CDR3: TGTGCCTGGAGTGCGTGGGACAGGGGAGTAGAGCCCCAGCATTTT. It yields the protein CAWSAWDRGVEPQHF.